The clone carrying this T cell receptor beta chain is classed as large. The antigen is unknown. This CDR3 comprises 14 residues. Germline assignment: CDR1 SEHNR and CDR2 FQNEAQ (reference sequence). V was clipped by 4 bases and J by 8 bases; unmatched bases: 7. Repertoires were generated with immunoSEQ multiplex PCR, while TCRdb's copy carries only in-frame clones and drops some. The data show tens of thousands of clones, over 60% seen once. Before surgical resection, these early-stage hepatocellular carcinoma patients received no treatment. Sampled areas showed no macroscopic evidence of necrosis or hemorrhage. This sample stems from a study of intratumoral heterogeneity in liver cancer. Study details: Patients were mostly male, median age roughly 57 years. Study results and limitations: The authors noted under-sampled tumor-infiltrating lymphocyte representation as a limitation.

The input for sequencing was tumor-adjacent normal tissue, taken before any cancer treatment. The rearrangement links TRBV7-9 to TRBJ1-3; 8 nucleotides match TRBD1. The receptor was derived from a woman aged 70-85 years with hepatocellular carcinoma. DNA for the CDR3: TGTGCCAGCAGCTCCGGGGACAGGTACTACACCATATATTTT. This sequence encodes CASSSGDRYYTIYF.